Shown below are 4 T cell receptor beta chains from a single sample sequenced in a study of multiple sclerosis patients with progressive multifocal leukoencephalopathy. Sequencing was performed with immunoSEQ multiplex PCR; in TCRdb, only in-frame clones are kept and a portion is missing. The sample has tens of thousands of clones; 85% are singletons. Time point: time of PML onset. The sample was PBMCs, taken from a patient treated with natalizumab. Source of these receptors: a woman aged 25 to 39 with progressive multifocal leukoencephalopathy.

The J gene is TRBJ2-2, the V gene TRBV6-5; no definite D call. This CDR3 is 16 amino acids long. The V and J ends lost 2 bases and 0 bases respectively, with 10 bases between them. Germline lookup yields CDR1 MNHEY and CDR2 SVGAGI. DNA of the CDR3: TGTGCCAGCAGTTACGGCTGGACGGCGAACACCGGGGAGCTGTTTTTT. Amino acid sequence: CASSYGWTANTGELFF.

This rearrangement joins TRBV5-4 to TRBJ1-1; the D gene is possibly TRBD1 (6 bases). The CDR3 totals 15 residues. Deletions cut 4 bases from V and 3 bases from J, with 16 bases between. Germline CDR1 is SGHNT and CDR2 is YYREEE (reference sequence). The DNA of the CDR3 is TGTGCCAGCAGCCCGAAAGAGCGGGGGCACACTGAAGCTTTCTTT. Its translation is CASSPKERGHTEAFF.

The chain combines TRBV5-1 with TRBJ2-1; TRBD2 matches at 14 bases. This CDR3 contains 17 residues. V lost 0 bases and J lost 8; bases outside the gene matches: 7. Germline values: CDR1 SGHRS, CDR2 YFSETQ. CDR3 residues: CASSLETSGGASDEQFF. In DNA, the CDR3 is TGCGCCAGCAGCTTGGAGACTAGCGGGGGGGCGTCGGATGAGCAGTTCTTC.

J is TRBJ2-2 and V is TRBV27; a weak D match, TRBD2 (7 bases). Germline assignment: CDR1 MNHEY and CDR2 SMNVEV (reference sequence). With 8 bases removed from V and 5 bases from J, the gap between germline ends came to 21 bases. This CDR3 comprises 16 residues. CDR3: CASLPVWGGLTGELFF. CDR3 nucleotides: TGTGCCAGCCTCCCGGTCTGGGGGGGCCTTACCGGGGAGCTGTTTTTT.